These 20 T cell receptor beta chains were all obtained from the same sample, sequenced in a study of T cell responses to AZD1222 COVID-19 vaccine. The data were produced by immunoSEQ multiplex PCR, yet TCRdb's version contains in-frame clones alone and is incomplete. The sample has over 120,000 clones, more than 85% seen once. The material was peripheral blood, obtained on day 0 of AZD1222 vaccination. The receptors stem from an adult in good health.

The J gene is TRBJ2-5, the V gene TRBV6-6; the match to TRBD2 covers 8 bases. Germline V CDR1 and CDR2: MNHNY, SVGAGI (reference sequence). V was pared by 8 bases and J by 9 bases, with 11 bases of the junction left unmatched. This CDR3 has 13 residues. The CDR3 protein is CASGLGSGGAQYF. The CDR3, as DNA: TGTGCCAGCGGGTTAGGCTCCGGGGGGGCCCAGTACTTC.

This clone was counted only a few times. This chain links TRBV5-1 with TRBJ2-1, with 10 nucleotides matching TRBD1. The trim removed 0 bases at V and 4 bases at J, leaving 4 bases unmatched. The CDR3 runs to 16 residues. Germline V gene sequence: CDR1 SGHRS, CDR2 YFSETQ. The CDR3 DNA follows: TGCGCCAGCAGCTTGGCGGACAGGGGGACTTACAATGAGCAGTTCTTC. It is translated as CASSLADRGTYNEQFF.

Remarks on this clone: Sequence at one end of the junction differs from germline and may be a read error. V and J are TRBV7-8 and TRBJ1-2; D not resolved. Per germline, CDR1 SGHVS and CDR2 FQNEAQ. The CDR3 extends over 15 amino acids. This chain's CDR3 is CASSLGYPIVYGYTF. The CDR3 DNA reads TGTGCCAGCAGTTTAGGTTATCCGATAGTCTATGGCTACACCTTC.

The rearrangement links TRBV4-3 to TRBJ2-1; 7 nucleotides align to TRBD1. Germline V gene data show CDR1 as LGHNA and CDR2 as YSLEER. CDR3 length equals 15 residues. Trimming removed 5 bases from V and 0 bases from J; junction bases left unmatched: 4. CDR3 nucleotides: TGCGCCAGCAGCAGGGGGCGAAGCTCCTACAATGAGCAGTTCTTC. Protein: CASSRGRSSYNEQFF.

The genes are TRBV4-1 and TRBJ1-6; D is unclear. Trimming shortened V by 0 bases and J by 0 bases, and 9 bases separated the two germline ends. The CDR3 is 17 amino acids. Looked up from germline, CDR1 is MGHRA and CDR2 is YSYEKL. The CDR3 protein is CASSQDSTSSYNSPLHF. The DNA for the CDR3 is TGCGCCAGCAGCCAAGATTCAACAAGCTCCTATAATTCACCCCTCCACTTT.

The DNA for the CDR3 is TGCGCCAGCAGCCGGGGACAGGGTGTGGGCAATCAGCCCCAGCATTTT. It yields the protein CASSRGQGVGNQPQHF. This chain joins TRBV4-1 and TRBJ1-5; 9 positions agree with TRBD1. Germline V gene data show CDR1 as MGHRA and CDR2 as YSYEKL. CDR3 length: 16 amino acids. After removal of 4 bases from V and 2 bases from J, the junction contained 6 bases not matched to a gene.

The CDR3 sequence is CASSLSKRGEAFF. The CDR3 DNA follows: TGTGCCAGCAGTTTATCGAAGCGGGGAGAGGCTTTCTTT. The chain joins TRBV28 to TRBJ1-1; D call uncertain. V was cut by 1 base and J by 11 bases, with 14 bases left in between. The CDR3 sequence is 13 residues long. The germline CDR1 and CDR2 sequences are MDHEN and SYDVKM.

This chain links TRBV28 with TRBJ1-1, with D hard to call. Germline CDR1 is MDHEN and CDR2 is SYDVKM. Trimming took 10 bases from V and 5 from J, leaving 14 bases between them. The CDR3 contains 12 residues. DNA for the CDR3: TGTGCCACCCTTGCCCTCCGGACTGAAGCTTTCTTT. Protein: CATLALRTEAFF.

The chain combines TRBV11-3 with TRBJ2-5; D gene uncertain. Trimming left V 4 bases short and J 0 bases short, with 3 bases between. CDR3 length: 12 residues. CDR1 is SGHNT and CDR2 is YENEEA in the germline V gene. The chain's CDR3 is CASSSNQETQYF. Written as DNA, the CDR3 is TGTGCCAGCAGCTCCAACCAAGAGACCCAGTACTTC.

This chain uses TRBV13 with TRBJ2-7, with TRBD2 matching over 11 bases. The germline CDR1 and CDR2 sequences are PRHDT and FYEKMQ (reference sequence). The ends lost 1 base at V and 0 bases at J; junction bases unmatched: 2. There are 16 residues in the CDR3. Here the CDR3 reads CASSLVAGGSSYEQYF. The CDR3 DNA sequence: TGTGCCAGCAGCTTAGTAGCGGGGGGGAGCTCCTACGAGCAGTACTTC.

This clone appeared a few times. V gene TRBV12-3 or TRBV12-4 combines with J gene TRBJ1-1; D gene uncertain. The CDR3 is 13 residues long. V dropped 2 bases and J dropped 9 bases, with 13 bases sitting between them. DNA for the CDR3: TGTGCCAGCAGTTTATCGCGGGAATTCAAAGCTTTCTTT. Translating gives CASSLSREFKAFF.

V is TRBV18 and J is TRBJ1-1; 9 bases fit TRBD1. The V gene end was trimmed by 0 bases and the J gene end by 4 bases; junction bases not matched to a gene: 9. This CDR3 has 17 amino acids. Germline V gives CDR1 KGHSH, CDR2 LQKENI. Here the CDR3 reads CASSPPSPDRGITEAFF. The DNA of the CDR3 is TGTGCCAGCTCACCACCGTCCCCTGACAGGGGGATCACTGAAGCTTTCTTT.

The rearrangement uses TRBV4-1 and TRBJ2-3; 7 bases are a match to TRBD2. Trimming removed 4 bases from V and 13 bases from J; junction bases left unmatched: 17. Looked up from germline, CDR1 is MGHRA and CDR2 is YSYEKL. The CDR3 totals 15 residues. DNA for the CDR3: TGCGCCAGCAGCCCCCCGAAGGGCCCGGGGGGTTACAAGTATTTT. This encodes CASSPPKGPGGYKYF.

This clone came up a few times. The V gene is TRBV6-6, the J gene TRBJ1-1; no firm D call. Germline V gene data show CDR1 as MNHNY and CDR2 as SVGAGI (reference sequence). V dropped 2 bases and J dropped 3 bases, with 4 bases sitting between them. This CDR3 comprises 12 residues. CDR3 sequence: CASSYGDTEAFF. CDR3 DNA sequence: TGTGCCAGCAGTTACGGGGACACTGAAGCTTTCTTT.

CDR3 protein: CASSHQRGGGANEQFF. For the CDR3, the DNA is TGTGCCAGCAGCCATCAGAGGGGCGGGGGGGCGAATGAGCAGTTCTTC. The chain links TRBV7-8 to TRBJ2-1, with TRBD2 matching 9 bases. CDR1 and CDR2 from the germline V gene are SGHVS and FQNEAQ. The CDR3 totals 16 residues. With V trimmed by 5 bases and J by 7 bases, 12 bases remained unmatched.

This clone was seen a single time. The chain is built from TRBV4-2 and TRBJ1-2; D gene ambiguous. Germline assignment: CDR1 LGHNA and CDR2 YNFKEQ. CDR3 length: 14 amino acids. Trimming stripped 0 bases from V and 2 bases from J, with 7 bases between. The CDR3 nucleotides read TGTGCCAGCAGCCAAGATTACAGAAACTATGGCTACACCTTC. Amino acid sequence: CASSQDYRNYGYTF.

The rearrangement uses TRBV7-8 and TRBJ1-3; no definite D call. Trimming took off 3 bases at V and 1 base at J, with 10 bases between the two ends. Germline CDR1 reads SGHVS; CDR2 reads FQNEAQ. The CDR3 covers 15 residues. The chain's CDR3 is CASSFTGLSGNTIYF. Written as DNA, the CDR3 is TGTGCCAGCAGCTTTACGGGCCTTTCTGGAAACACCATATATTTT.

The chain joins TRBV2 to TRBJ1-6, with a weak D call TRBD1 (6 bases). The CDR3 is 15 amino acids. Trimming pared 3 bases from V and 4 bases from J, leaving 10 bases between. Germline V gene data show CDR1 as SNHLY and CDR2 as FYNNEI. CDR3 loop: CASSDYRVYNSPLHF. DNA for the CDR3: TGTGCCAGCAGTGATTACAGGGTATATAATTCACCCCTCCACTTT.

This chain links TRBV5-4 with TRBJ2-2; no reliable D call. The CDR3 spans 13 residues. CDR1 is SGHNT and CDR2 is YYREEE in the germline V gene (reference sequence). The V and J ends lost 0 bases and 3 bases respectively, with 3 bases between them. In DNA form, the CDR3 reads TGTGCCAGCAGCTTGGGGGACACCGGGGAGCTGTTTTTT. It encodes CASSLGDTGELFF.

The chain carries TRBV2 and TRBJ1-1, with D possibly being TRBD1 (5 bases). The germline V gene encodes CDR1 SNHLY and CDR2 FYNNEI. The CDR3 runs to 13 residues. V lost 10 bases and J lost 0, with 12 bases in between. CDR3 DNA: TGTGCCACCCAGACAGAACTGAACACTGAAGCTTTCTTT. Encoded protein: CATQTELNTEAFF.